Listed here are 13 T cell receptor beta chains from one sample, sequenced in a study of cytomegalovirus exposure and HLA in healthy donors. A multiplex PCR was run with 60 Vbeta primers and 13 Jbeta primers. Using immunoSEQ multiplex PCR, the repertoire was profiled, and TCRdb retains in-frame clones only, with some absent. The repertoire holds fewer than 110,000 clones, roughly 70% seen once, with 8.5% to 12% in the top ten. The sample was PBMCs. These receptor sequences come from a man aged 45-65 years in good health and CMV-seronegative.

V is TRBV28 and J is TRBJ1-1, with D unclear. CDR1 MDHEN and CDR2 SYDVKM come from the germline V gene. V shed 6 bases and J shed 9 bases, with 14 bases lying between them. This CDR3 is 12 amino acids long. CDR3 sequence reads: CASRETSSKAFF. In DNA form, the CDR3 reads TGTGCCAGCAGAGAGACATCATCTAAAGCTTTCTTT.

This clone was detected once. V gene TRBV6-5 combines with J gene TRBJ1-5, with a weak D call TRBD1 (6 bases). Looked up from germline, CDR1 is MNHEY and CDR2 is SVGAGI. The CDR3 contains 15 residues. Between the trimmed V and J ends, which lost 7 bases and 5 bases, there was a span of 18 bases. CDR3 nucleotide sequence: TGTGCCAGCACCAAACGGGGGGGGCGGGATCAGCCCCAGCATTTT. It translates to CASTKRGGRDQPQHF.

The gene calls are TRBV2 and TRBJ2-5, with 9 bases lining up with TRBD2. J gave up 5 bases and V 6 bases, and 13 bases lay outside the gene matches. The CDR3 is 16 residues long. Looked up from germline, CDR1 is SNHLY and CDR2 is FYNNEI. CDR3 sequence (DNA): TGTGCCAGCAGGCCCGGCGGCGGGGGGGCACGGGAGACCCAGTACTTC. This sequence encodes CASRPGGGGARETQYF.

The gene calls are TRBV6-6 and TRBJ2-1, with TRBD1 identical over 10 bases. Losses at the gene ends were 2 bases for V and 5 bases for J; bases not matched to a gene: 6. CDR3 length: 16 residues. Germline V gene lookup returns CDR1 MNHNY and CDR2 SVGAGI (reference sequence). The CDR3 spells CASSYQGTGADNEQFF. Here the CDR3 DNA reads TGTGCCAGCAGTTACCAGGGGACAGGGGCCGACAATGAGCAGTTCTTC.

The chain is built from TRBV18 and TRBJ2-5, with TRBD1 matching over 8 bases. TRBJ2-7 explains the end of the DNA better; the J call may be wrong. The germline V gene has CDR1 KGHSH and CDR2 LQKENI. This CDR3 is 15 amino acids long. CDR3 amino acids: CASSPARDRPHEQYF. The DNA of the CDR3 is TGTGCCAGCTCACCCGCGCGGGACAGGCCTCACGAGCAGTACTTC.

The chain employs TRBV7-9 and TRBJ2-7; the D gene is possibly TRBD1 (5 bases). The CDR3 totals 15 residues. With 7 bases removed from V and 0 bases from J, the gap between germline ends came to 16 bases. The germline V gene has CDR1 SEHNR and CDR2 FQNEAQ (reference sequence). The CDR3 region has the DNA TGTGCCAGCACCCAAAGCAGGGCGAGCTCCTACGAGCAGTACTTC. It yields the protein CASTQSRASSYEQYF.

This clone showed up just a few times. This rearrangement joins TRBV18 to TRBJ2-5, with D maybe TRBD2 (6 bases). Deletions cut 3 bases from V and 4 bases from J, with 15 bases between. The length of the CDR3 is 15 residues. Germline loops: CDR1 KGHSH, CDR2 LQKENI. CDR3 nucleotides: TGTGCCAGCTCACCCTCGGCGGGGCAGCCAGAGACCCAGTACTTC. This sequence encodes CASSPSAGQPETQYF.

The sample holds a few counts of this clone. The chain joins TRBV6-6 to TRBJ1-5; D unclear. V dropped 5 bases and J dropped 0 bases, with 8 bases sitting between them. This CDR3 is built from 14 residues. Germline CDR1 MNHNY, CDR2 SVGAGI (reference sequence). CDR3 sequence (DNA): TGTGCCAGCAGTCACGACTATAGCAATCAGCCCCAGCATTTT. Translation: CASSHDYSNQPQHF.

The rearrangement joins TRBV29-1 to TRBJ1-1, with TRBD1 matching 8 bases. From germline, CDR1 is SQVTM and CDR2 ANQGSEA. The CDR3 is 13 amino acids. Trimming at V came to 6 bases and at J to 1 base, leaving 4 bases not matched to a gene. CDR3 sequence: CSVPGQGNTEAFF. The DNA of the CDR3 is TGCAGCGTGCCCGGACAGGGGAACACTGAAGCTTTCTTT. The complete variable domain, with remaining parts taken from reference TRBV29-1 and TRBJ1-1, reads SAVISQKPSRDICQRGTSLTIQCQVDSQVTMMFWYRQQPGQSLTLIATANQGSEATYESGFVIDKFPISRPNLTFSTLTVSNMSPEDSSIYLCSVPGQGNTEAFFGQGTRLTVV.

This clone has only a few counts. The chain links TRBV18 to TRBJ2-2; possibly TRBD1 for D (6 bases). The CDR3 length is 16 residues. Per germline, CDR1 KGHSH and CDR2 LQKENI. The ends were cut back, 2 bases at V and 6 bases at J, with 16 bases in the middle. The CDR3 here is CASSPTNKNRAGELFF. CDR3 sequence (DNA): TGTGCCAGCTCACCAACTAATAAAAACAGGGCCGGGGAGCTGTTTTTT.

This sequence joins TRBV2 and TRBJ1-5, with 9 bases lining up with TRBD1. Per the germline V gene, CDR1 is SNHLY and CDR2 is FYNNEI. CDR3 length equals 15 residues. V was pared by 6 bases and J by 6 bases, with 9 bases of the junction left unmatched. Here the CDR3 DNA reads TGTGCCAGCAGACGAAGTGGGACAGGGTTTCAGCCCCAGCATTTT. This codes for CASRRSGTGFQPQHF.

The chain carries TRBV5-4 and TRBJ2-7; tentative D call: TRBD1 (5 bases). The V gene's germline CDR1 is SGHNT and CDR2 YYREEE (reference sequence). Between the trimmed V and J ends, which lost 1 base and 4 bases, there was a span of 9 bases. This CDR3 region has 13 residues. The CDR3 protein is CASSLPTEYEQYF. The CDR3 coding sequence is TGTGCCAGCAGCTTGCCGACAGAGTACGAGCAGTACTTC.

The chain uses TRBV30 and TRBJ2-2; the D gene is possibly TRBD1 (5 bases). Germline CDR1 and CDR2: GTSNPN and SVGIG (reference sequence). The ends were cut back, 4 bases at V and 9 bases at J, with 15 bases in the middle. The length of the CDR3 is 13 residues. The CDR3 sequence: CAWMGQGWRELFF. CDR3 in DNA: TGTGCCTGGATGGGCCAGGGATGGCGGGAGCTGTTTTTT.